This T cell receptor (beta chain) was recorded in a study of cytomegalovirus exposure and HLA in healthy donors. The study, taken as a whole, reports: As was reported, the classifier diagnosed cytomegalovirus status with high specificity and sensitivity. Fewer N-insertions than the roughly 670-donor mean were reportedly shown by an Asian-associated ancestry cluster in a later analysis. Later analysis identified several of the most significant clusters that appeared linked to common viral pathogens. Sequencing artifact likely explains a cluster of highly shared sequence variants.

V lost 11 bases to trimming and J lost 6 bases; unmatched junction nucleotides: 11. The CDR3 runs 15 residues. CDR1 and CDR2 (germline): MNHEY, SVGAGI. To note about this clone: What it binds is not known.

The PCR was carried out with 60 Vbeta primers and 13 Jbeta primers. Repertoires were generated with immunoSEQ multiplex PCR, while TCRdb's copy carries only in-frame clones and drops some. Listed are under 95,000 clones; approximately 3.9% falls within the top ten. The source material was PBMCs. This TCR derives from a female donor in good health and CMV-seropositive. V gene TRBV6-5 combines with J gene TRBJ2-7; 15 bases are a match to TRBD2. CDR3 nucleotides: TGTGCCTCAAGGGGACTAGCGGGGGGTGCCTCCGAGCAGTACTTC. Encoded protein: CASRGLAGGASEQYF.